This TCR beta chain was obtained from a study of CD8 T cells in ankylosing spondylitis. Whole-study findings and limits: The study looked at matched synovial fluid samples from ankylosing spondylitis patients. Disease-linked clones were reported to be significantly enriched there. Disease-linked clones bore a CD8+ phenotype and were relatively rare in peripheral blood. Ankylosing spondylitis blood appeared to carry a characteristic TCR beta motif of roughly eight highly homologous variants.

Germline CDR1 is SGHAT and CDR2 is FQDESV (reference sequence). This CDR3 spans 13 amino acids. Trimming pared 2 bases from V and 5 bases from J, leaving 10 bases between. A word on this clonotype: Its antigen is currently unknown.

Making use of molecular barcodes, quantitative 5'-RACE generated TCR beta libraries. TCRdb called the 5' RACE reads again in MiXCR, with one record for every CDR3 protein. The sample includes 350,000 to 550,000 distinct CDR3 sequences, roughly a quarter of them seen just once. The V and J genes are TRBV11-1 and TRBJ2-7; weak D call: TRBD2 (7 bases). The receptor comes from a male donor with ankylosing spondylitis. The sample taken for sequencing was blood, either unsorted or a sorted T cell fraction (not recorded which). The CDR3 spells CASSLKGGDEQYV. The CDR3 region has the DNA TGTGCCAGCAGCTTAAAAGGGGGGGACGAGCAGTACGTC.